This TCR beta chain was profiled in a study of T cells expressing NK-cell markers. Overall study context: One of eight sequenced donors was HCMV-seronegative; the other seven were seropositive.

UMI-tagged 5'RACE template switching yielded the TCR beta cDNA. TCRdb re-called the 5' RACE reads and gives one entry per CDR3 protein, without DNA. The sample totals about 400,000 distinct CDR3 sequences. The CDR3 extends over 13 amino acids. From germline, CDR1 is SGHRS and CDR2 YFSETQ. In the case of this clonotype: Antigen unknown.

Points from the study as a whole: Each of roughly 6 donors carried dominant NKG2C+ clonotypes accounting for about 1.0-8% of CD8+ T cells. In four donors, dominant clonotypes made up about 28.3-65% of CD3+CD56-NKG2C+ cells.

Sample: blood T cells: a sorted CD56 or NKG2C T cell subset, CD4+ or CD8+ T cells, or bulk PBMC T cells (not recorded which). This receptor was identified in a woman aged 50 to 60 in good health. The chain carries TRBV5-1 and TRBJ1-1. This chain's CDR3 is CASRWEVNTEAFF. Full variable domain (rest looked up from reference TRBV5-1 and TRBJ1-1): KAGVTQTPRYLIKTRGQQVTLSCSPISGHRSVSWYQQTPGQGLQFLFEYFSETQRNKGNFPGRFSGRQFSNSRSEMNVSTLELGDSALYLCASRWEVNTEAFFGQGTRLTVV.